The rows below give T cell receptor beta chains drawn from one sample of a study of blood T cell repertoires in COVID-19. Sequencing was performed with immunoSEQ multiplex PCR; in TCRdb, only in-frame clones are kept and a portion is missing. There are 200,000 to 300,000 clones in the sample; approximately 80% occur only once, and around 25% lies in the top ten. The sample comprised peripheral blood. The source of these receptors is a middle-aged man with acute or convalescent COVID-19. CDR3s include the opening cysteine and the closing phenylalanine or tryptophan. Fields, in order: V gene, CDR3 protein.

TRBV24-1,CATPTGDHSNQPQHF
TRBV27,CASSFIGTTFSYEQYF
TRBV11-3,CASSTRTSGSTDTQYF
TRBV2,CASSRDRGLPFF
TRBV7-9,CASSLYGSYEQYF
TRBV27,CASRLGQKEAQYF
TRBV19,CASSPQGQQFYGYTF
TRBV19,CASSPGEGKYGYTF
TRBV2,CASSVLGGGTQPQHF
TRBV9,CASSPRATGEFAGNTIYF
TRBV13,CASSLGPVSYEQYF
TRBV20-1,CSVQDNYGYTF
TRBV7-8,CASSSDRGGTQYF
TRBV18,CASSPYRLKVETNEKLFF
TRBV12-3/TRBV12-4,CASSLKEDQFF
TRBV19,CATRGTISNTEAFF
TRBV5-1,CASSRAGESYEQYF
TRBV6-2/TRBV6-3,CASSPQGGGEQYF
TRBV12-3/TRBV12-4,CASSYVGDEQFF
TRBV5-4,CASSFERDYGYTF
TRBV6-5,CASNSPRDNDNEQFF
TRBV7-6,CASSLGTGVSYEQYF
TRBV20-1,CSASGGWDRDFDEQFF
TRBV2,CASSVDRGYTEAFF
TRBV2,CASSNSGRAIDEQFF
TRBV5-1,CASSRTGVGYTF
TRBV5-5,CASSLGLAGGLNTGELFF
TRBV27,CATSNRDRAHEQYF
TRBV10-3,CAMMQGLAGVDTQYF
TRBV5-4,CASSAGQVNTEAFF
TRBV7-8,CASSLFPDTEAFF
TRBV5-1,CASSLTAGQETQYF
TRBV7-2,CASSLAEAGGRKDTQYF
TRBV30,CAWSVHRGEANYGYTF
TRBV7-8,CASSPGDSYGYTF
TRBV30,CAFREGGGYTF
TRBV7-3,CASSSTGQGSGELFF